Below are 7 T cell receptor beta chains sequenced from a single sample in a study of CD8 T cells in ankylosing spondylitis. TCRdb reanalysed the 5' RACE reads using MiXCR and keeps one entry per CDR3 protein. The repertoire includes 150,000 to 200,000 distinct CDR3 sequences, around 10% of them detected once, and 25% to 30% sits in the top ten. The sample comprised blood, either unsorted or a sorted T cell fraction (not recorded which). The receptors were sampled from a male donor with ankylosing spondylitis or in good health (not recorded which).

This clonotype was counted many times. CDR3 nucleotides: TGTGCCACCAGCAGAGATCTACCGAGTTCTAACAATGAGCAGTTCTTC. Encoded protein: CATSRDLPSSNNEQFF. The chain uses TRBV15 and TRBJ2-1; D is unclear. With 0 bases removed from V and 5 bases from J, the gap between germline ends came to 14 bases. Germline-derived CDR1 and CDR2 are LNHNV and YYDKDF (reference sequence). This CDR3 has 16 residues.

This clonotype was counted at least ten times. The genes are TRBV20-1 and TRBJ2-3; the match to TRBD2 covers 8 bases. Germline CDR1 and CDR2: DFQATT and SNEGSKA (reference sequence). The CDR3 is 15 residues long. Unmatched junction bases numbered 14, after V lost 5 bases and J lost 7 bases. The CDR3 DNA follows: TGCAGTGCTCCTCGGACTAGTCCGGGGGGGAATACGCAGTATTTT. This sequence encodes CSAPRTSPGGNTQYF.

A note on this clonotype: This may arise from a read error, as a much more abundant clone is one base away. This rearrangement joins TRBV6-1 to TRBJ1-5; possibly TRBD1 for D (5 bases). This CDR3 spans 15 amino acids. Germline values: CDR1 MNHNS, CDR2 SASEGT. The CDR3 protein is CAGSRQGRSNQPQHF. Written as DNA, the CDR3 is TGTGCCGGCAGTCGGCAGGGTAGGAGCAATCAGCCCCAGCATTTT.

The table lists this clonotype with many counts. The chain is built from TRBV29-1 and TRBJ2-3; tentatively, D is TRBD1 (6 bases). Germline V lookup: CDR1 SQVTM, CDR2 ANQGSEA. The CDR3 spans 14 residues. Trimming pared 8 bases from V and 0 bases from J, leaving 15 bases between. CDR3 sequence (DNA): TGCAGCCACAATATGGGGGCTAGCACAGATACGCAGTATTTT. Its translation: CSHNMGASTDTQYF.

CDR3 in amino acids: CASSPTGTGVTGELFF. CDR3 sequence (DNA): TGCGCCAGCAGCCCGACCGGGACAGGCGTAACCGGGGAGCTGTTTTTT. The J gene is TRBJ2-2, the V gene TRBV5-1; 8 nucleotides agree with TRBD1. The CDR3 has 16 residues. The ends lost 4 bases at V and 5 bases at J; junction bases unmatched: 10. CDR1 is SGHRS and CDR2 is YFSETQ in the germline V gene. The variable domain in full, completed from reference TRBV5-1 and TRBJ2-2, reads KAGVTQTPRYLIKTRGQQVTLSCSPISGHRSVSWYQQTPGQGLQFLFEYFSETQRNKGNFPGRFSGRQFSNSRSEMNVSTLELGDSALYLCASSPTGTGVTGELFFGEGSRLTVL.

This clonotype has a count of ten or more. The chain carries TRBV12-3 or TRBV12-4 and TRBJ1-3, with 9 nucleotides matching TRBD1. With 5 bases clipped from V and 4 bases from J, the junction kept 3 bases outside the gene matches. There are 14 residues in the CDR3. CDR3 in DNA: TGTGCCAGCAGTGGGACAGGGACCGGAAACACCATATATTTT. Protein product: CASSGTGTGNTIYF.

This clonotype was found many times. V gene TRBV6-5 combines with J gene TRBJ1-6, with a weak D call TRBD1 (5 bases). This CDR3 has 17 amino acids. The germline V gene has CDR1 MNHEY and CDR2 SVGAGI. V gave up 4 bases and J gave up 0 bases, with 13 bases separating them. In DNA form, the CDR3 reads TGTGCCAGCAGTTGGGGACGGAGGAGCTCCTATAATTCACCCCTCCACTTT. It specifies CASSWGRRSSYNSPLHF.